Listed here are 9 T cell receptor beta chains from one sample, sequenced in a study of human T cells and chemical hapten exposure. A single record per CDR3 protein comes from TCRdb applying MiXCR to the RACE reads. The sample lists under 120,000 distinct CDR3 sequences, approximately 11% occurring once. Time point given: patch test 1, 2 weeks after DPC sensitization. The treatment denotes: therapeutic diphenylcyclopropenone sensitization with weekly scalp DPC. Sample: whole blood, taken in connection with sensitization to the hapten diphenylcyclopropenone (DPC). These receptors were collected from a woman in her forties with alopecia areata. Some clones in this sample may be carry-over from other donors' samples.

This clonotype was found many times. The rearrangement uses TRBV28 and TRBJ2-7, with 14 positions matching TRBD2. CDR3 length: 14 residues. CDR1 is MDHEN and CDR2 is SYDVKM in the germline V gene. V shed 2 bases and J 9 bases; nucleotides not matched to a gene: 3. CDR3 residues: CASSLRGLAGVQYF. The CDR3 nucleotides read TGTGCCAGCAGTTTAAGGGGACTAGCGGGAGTGCAGTACTTC.

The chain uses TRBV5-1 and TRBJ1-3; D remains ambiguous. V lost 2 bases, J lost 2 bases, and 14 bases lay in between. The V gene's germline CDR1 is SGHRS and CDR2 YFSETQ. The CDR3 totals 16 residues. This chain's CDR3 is CASSFTVPGTGNTIYF. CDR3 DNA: TGCGCCAGCAGCTTTACAGTTCCGGGAACTGGAAACACCATATATTTT.

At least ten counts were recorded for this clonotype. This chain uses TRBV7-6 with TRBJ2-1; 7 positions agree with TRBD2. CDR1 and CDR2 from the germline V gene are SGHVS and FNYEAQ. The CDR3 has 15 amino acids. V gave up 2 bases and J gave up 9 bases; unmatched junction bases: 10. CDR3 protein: CASSLPSGGMGEQFF. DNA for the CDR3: TGTGCCAGCAGCTTACCTAGCGGTGGGATGGGTGAGCAGTTCTTC.

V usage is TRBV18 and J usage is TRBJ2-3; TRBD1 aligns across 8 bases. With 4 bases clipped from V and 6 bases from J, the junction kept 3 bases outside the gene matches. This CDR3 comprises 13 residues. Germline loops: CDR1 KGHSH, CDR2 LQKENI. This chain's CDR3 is CASSQGTGDTQYF. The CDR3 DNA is TGTGCCAGCTCACAGGGGACAGGCGATACGCAGTATTTT.

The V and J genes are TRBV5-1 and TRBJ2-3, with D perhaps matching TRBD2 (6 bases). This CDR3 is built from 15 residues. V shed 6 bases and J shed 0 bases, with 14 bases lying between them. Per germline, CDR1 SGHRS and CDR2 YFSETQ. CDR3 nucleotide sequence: TGCGCCAGCAATAGGCGGGATAAAAGCACAGATACGCAGTATTTT. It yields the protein CASNRRDKSTDTQYF. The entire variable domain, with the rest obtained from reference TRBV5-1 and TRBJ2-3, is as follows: KAGVTQTPRYLIKTRGQQVTLSCSPISGHRSVSWYQQTPGQGLQFLFEYFSETQRNKGNFPGRFSGRQFSNSRSEMNVSTLELGDSALYLCASNRRDKSTDTQYFGPGTRLTVL.

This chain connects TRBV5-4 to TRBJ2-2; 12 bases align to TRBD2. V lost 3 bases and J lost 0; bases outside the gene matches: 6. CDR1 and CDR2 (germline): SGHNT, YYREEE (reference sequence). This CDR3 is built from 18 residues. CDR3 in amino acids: CASSSEGLAGPNTGELFF. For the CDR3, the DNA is TGTGCCAGCAGCTCTGAAGGACTAGCGGGGCCGAACACCGGGGAGCTGTTTTTT.

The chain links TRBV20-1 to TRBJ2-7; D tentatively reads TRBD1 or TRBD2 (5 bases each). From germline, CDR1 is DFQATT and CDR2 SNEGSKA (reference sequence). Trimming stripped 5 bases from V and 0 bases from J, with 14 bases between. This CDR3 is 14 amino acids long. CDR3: CSAFPGRGSYEQYF. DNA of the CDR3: TGCAGTGCTTTTCCGGGACGGGGCTCCTACGAGCAGTACTTC.

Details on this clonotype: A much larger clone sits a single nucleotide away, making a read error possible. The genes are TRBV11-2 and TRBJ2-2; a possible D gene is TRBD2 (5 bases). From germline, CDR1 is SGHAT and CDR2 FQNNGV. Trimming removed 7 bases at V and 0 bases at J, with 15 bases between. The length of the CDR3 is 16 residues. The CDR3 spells CASTSSGTSNTGELFF. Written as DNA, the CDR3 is TGTGCCAGCACCTCCAGCGGCACCTCGAACACCGGGGAGCTGTTTTTT.

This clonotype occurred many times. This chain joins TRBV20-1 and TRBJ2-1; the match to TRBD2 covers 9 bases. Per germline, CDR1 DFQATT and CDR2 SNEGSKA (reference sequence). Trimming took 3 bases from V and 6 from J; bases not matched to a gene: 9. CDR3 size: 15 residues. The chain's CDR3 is CSASAREGRVNEQFF. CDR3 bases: TGCAGTGCTAGTGCGCGGGAGGGCCGGGTCAATGAGCAGTTCTTC.